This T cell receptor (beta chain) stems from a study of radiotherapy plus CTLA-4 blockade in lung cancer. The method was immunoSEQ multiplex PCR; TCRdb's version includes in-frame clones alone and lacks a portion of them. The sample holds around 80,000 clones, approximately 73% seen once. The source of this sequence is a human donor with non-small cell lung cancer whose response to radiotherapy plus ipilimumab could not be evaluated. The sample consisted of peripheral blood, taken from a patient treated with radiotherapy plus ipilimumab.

Here the CDR3 DNA reads TGTGCCAGCAGTCCTGGCCACGAGCAGTACTTC. Its protein is CASSPGHEQYF. This sequence joins TRBV6-1 and TRBJ2-7; D unclear. From germline, CDR1 is MNHNS and CDR2 SASEGT. Trimming removed 5 bases from V and 5 bases from J, with 7 bases in between. This CDR3 is built from 11 residues.